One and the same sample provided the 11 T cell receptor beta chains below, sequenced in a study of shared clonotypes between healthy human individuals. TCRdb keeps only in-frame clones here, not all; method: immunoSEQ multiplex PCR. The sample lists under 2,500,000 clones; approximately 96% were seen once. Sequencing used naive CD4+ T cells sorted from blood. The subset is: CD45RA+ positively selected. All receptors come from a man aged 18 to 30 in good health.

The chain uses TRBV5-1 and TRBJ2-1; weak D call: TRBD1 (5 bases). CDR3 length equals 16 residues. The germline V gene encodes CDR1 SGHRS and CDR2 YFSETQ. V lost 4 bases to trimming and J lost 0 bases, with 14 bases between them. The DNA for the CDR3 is TGCGCCAGCAGCCTTGACAGCGCGAGCTCCTACAATGAGCAGTTCTTC. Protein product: CASSLDSASSYNEQFF. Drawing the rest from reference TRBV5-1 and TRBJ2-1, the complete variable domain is KAGVTQTPRYLIKTRGQQVTLSCSPISGHRSVSWYQQTPGQGLQFLFEYFSETQRNKGNFPGRFSGRQFSNSRSEMNVSTLELGDSALYLCASSLDSASSYNEQFFGPGTRLTVL.

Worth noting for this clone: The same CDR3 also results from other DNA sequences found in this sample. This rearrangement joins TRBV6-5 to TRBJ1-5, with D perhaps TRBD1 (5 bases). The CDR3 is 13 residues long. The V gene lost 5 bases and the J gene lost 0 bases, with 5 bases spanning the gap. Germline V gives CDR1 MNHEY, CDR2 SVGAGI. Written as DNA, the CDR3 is TGTGCCAGCAGTCAGGGTAGCAATCAGCCCCAGCATTTT. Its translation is CASSQGSNQPQHF.

The CDR3 protein is CASSLEGAGAYNEQFF. The CDR3 region has the DNA TGTGCCAGCAGCTTAGAAGGGGCGGGGGCCTACAATGAGCAGTTCTTC. V usage is TRBV7-2 and J usage is TRBJ2-1, with 7 bases fitting TRBD2. Germline V gives CDR1 SGHTA, CDR2 FQGNSA. After removal of 1 base from V and 2 bases from J, the junction contained 5 bases not matched to a gene. The CDR3 covers 16 residues.

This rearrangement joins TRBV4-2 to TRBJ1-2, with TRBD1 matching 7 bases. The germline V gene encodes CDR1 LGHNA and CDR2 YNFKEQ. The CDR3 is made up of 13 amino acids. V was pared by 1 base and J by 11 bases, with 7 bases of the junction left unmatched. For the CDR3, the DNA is TGTGCCAGCAGCCAAGCACCCGACAGGGAATACACCTTC. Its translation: CASSQAPDREYTF.

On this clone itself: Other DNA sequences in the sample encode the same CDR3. CDR3 residues: CASSLVGGSYNEQFF. CDR3 sequence (DNA): TGCGCCAGCAGCTTGGTAGGGGGGTCCTACAATGAGCAGTTCTTC. The V gene is TRBV5-1, the J gene TRBJ2-1; the D gene could be TRBD1 or TRBD2 (6 bases each). The CDR3 loop spans 15 amino acids. CDR1 and CDR2 from the germline V gene are SGHRS and YFSETQ. V was clipped by 0 bases and J by 1 base, with 8 bases between them.

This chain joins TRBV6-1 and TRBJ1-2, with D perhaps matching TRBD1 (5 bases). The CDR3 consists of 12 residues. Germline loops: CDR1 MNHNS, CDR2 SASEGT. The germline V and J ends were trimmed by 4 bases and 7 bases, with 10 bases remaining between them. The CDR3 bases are TGTGCCAGCAGTGTAATGGGGGGTGGCTACACCTTC. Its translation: CASSVMGGGYTF.

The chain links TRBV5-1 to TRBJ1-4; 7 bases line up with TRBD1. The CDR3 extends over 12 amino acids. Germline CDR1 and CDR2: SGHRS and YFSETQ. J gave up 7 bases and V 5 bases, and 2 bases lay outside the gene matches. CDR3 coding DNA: TGCGCCAGCAGACGGACAGGTGAAAAACTGTTTTTT. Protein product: CASRRTGEKLFF.

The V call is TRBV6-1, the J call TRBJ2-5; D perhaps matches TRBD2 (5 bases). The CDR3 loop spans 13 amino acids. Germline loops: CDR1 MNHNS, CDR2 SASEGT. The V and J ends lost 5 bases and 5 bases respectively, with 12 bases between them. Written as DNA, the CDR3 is TGTGCCAGCAGTCCCACTAGTAGGGAGACCCAGTACTTC. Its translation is CASSPTSRETQYF.

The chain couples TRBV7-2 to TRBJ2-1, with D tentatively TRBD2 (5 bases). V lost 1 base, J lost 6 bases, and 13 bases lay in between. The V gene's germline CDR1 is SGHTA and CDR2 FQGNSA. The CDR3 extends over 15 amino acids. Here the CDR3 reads CASSLGSSWGNEQFF. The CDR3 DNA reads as TGTGCCAGCAGCTTAGGGTCTAGCTGGGGCAATGAGCAGTTCTTC. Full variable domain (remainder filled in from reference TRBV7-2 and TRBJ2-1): GAGVSQSPSNKVTEKGKDVELRCDPISGHTALYWYRQSLGQGLEFLIYFQGNSAPDKSGLPSDRFSAERTGGSVSTLTIQRTQQEDSAVYLCASSLGSSWGNEQFFGPGTRLTVL.

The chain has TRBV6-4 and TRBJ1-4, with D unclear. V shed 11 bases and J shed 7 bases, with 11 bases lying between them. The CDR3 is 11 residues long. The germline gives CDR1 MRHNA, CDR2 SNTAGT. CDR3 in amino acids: CASRVREKLFF. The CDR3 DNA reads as TGTGCCTCGAGGGTTCGTGAAAAACTGTTTTTT.

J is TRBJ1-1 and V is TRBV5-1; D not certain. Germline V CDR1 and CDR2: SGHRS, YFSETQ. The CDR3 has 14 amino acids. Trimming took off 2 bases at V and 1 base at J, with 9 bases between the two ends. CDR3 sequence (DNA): TGCGCCAGCAGCTTACTGGGCAGGAACACTGAAGCTTTCTTT. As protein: CASSLLGRNTEAFF.